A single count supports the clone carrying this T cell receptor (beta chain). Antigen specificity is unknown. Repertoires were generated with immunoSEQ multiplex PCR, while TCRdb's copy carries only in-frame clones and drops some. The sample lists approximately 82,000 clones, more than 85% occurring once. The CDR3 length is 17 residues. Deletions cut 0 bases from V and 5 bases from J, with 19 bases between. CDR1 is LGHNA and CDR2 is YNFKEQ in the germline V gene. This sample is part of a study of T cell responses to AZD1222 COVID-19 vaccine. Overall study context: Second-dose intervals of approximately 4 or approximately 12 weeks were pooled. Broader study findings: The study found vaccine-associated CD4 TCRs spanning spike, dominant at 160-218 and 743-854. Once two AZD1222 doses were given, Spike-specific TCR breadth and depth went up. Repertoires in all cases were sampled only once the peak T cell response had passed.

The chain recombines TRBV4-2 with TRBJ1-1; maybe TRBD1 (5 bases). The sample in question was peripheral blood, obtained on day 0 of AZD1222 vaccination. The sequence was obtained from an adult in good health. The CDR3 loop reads CASSQDGSTVVGTEAFF. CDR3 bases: TGTGCCAGCAGCCAAGATGGGTCGACAGTGGTGGGAACTGAAGCTTTCTTT.